This T cell receptor (beta chain) stems from a study of T-cell reconstitution after alpha-beta-depleted transplantation in children. Broader study findings: In some patients, recipient T cells and intrathymic progenitors surviving conditioning explained high day-60 diversity. At the one-year point after transplant, T-cell counts and TCRbeta diversity were found to come mostly from T cells that had been newly produced. At around two months after transplant, the alpha-beta T cells were reportedly derived from several hundred expanded clones that came from non-depleted graft cells.

Comment on this clonotype: The antigen is undetermined.

The junction had 11 bases not matched to a gene; V was cut back by 0 bases and J by 8 bases. The CDR3 extends over 19 amino acids. The germline gives CDR1 SGHAT, CDR2 FQDESV (reference sequence). Unique molecular identifiers tagged the TCRbeta library. TCRdb re-called the PCR reads through MiXCR, storing one row per CDR3 protein. Of under 85,000 distinct CDR3 sequences listed, over 15% are singletons. The rearrangement uses TRBV11-1 and TRBJ2-1; 15 nucleotides line up with TRBD2. This sequence was found in a male patient between 2 and 15 years old who had a stem cell transplant for acute lymphoblastic leukemia, so the T cells may come from the graft donor. Here the sequenced sample was PBMCs, mostly from graft donor cells, taken 360 days after TCRalphabeta/CD19-depleted stem cell transplant. The DNA for the CDR3 is TGTGCCAGCAGCTTAGCACTAACAGGCGGGACTAGCGGGAGGCATGAGCAGTTCTTC. This sequence encodes CASSLALTGGTSGRHEQFF.